Listed here is a single TCR beta chain. The antigen remains unidentified. With no T cell sorting beforehand, total RNA was isolated from whole blood. The length of the CDR3 is 16 residues. Germline CDR1 is LGHNA and CDR2 is YNFKEQ. This sample is drawn from a study of monozygotic twins with inflammatory bowel disease. With the 5' RACE reads reprocessed, TCRdb shows one record per CDR3 protein and no DNA. The specimen's table records over 110,000 distinct CDR3 sequences. General observations from the study: Fewer clonotypes were shared with others by IBD patients than by healthy twins, especially with disease activity. No repertoire similarity difference was seen between concordant and discordant twins; power was possibly limited. Whereas healthy co-twins had higher TCRbeta diversity (inverse Simpson), IBD patients had lower diversity.

This sequence was found in a human donor with ulcerative colitis or Crohn's disease, or a healthy co-twin of an affected twin (not recorded which). This chain links TRBV4-2 with TRBJ2-1; no DNA is available, so the TRBD1 call from TCRdb remains unchecked. The source material was blood. This CDR3 is CASSRSGTGAFNEQFF.